This is a list of T cell receptor beta chains from one sample in a study of blood T cell repertoires in COVID-19. TCRdb's table, derived via immunoSEQ multiplex PCR, lists solely in-frame clones and lacks some. Found here are about 200,000 clones, 65% to 85% of them singletons; the top ten hold about 7.4%. Sequenced material: peripheral blood. These receptors were obtained from a woman between 50 and 59 years old with acute or convalescent COVID-19. Both conserved end residues are part of each CDR3. D genes are given only for firm matches. Rows may omit the clone size; those that give it use once, few, many or a size class.

NA	NA	TRBJ2-2	TRBV10-2	CASSGGLTGELFF	TGCGCCAGCAGTGGGGGGCTCACCGGGGAGCTGTTTTTT
NA	NA	TRBJ2-2	TRBV7-6	CASSRGGAGELFF	TGTGCCAGCAGCCGAGGGGGGGCCGGGGAGCTGTTTTTT
NA	NA	TRBJ1-1	TRBV30	CAWSSRWGGAEAFF	TGTGCCTGGAGTTCCCGATGGGGGGGGGCTGAAGCTTTCTTT
NA	TRBD1	TRBJ2-5	TRBV24-1	CATSVGTGRKETQYF	TGTGCCACCAGTGTAGGGACAGGGCGGAAAGAGACCCAGTACTTC
NA	NA	TRBJ1-1	TRBV28	CASSLLRLNTEAFF	TGTGCCAGCAGTTTATTGAGGCTGAACACTGAAGCTTTCTTT
NA	TRBD2	TRBJ2-3	TRBV2	CASLSGGDTQYF	TGTGCCAGCCTCTCGGGGGGGGATACGCAGTATTTT
NA	TRBD1	TRBJ2-1	TRBV19	CASSTLRDSYNEQFF	TGTGCCAGTAGTACTCTCCGGGACAGCTACAATGAGCAGTTCTTC
NA	TRBD1	TRBJ1-4	TRBV12-3/TRBV12-4	CASRTTGEEKLFF	TGTGCCAGCAGGACGACAGGGGAGGAAAAACTGTTTTTT
NA	TRBD1	TRBJ2-7	TRBV5-4	CASSWDRVTNEQYF	TGTGCCAGCAGCTGGGACAGGGTAACGAACGAGCAGTACTTC
once	NA	TRBJ1-3	TRBV5-4	CASSLTDGNTIYF	TGTGCCAGCAGCTTGACAGACGGAAACACCATATATTTT
NA	TRBD2	TRBJ2-5	TRBV5-6	CASSHRRREEETQYF	TGTGCCAGCAGCCACCGTCGGCGGGAGGAAGAGACCCAGTACTTC
NA	TRBD2	TRBJ2-2	TRBV6-5	CASTPSGGNTGELFF	TGTGCCAGCACCCCCAGCGGGGGGAACACCGGGGAGCTGTTTTTT
once	NA	TRBJ1-1	TRBV4-1	CASSPTGQTNTEAFF	TGCGCCAGCAGCCCTACAGGACAGACGAACACTGAAGCTTTCTTT
NA	TRBD1	TRBJ2-1	TRBV7-3	CASSLGQGEWNEQFF	TGTGCCAGCAGCTTAGGACAGGGGGAATGGAATGAGCAGTTCTTC
NA	NA	TRBJ2-7	TRBV27	CASSYNGRWEQYF	TGTGCCAGCAGTTATAACGGGAGATGGGAGCAGTACTTC
NA	TRBD1	TRBJ1-1	TRBV6-6	CASSLGTGGLTLVNTEAFF	TGTGCCAGCAGTCTCGGGACAGGGGGCCTTACTCTAGTGAACACTGAAGCTTTCTTT
NA	NA	TRBJ2-7	TRBV5-1	CASSLKGVVEQYF	TGCGCCAGCAGCTTGAAAGGGGTGGTCGAGCAGTACTTC
NA	NA	TRBJ2-3	TRBV10-3	CAIRSQGGTDTQYF	TGTGCCATCAGATCACAGGGGGGGACAGATACGCAGTATTTT
NA	TRBD1	TRBJ2-2	TRBV5-1	CASSSPGTANTGELFF	TGCGCCAGCAGCTCCCCCGGGACAGCGAACACCGGGGAGCTGTTTTTT
once	NA	TRBJ2-7	TRBV20-1	CSASLGVEQYF	TGCAGTGCCAGTCTAGGGGTCGAGCAGTACTTC
NA	NA	TRBJ1-5	TRBV6-5	CASSYLPQGVQPQHF	TGTGCCAGCAGTTATCTTCCACAGGGTGTGCAGCCCCAGCATTTT
NA	NA	TRBJ2-1	TRBV7-2	CASSLPDFDNEQFF	TGTGCCAGCAGCTTACCGGACTTCGACAATGAGCAGTTCTTC
NA	TRBD2	TRBJ2-7	TRBV5-1	CASSVSGQSSYEQYF	TGCGCCAGCAGCGTTAGCGGGCAGAGCTCCTACGAGCAGTACTTC
NA	NA	TRBJ1-2	TRBV21-1	CASSTRAGGIDYGYTF	TGTGCCAGCAGCACCAGAGCAGGGGGCATTGACTATGGCTACACCTTC
NA	NA	TRBJ1-1	TRBV12-5	CASGPGEGTEAFF	TGTGCTAGTGGCCCCGGCGAGGGCACTGAAGCTTTCTTT
NA	TRBD1	TRBJ2-1	TRBV24-1	CATSGDRGYEQFF	TGTGCCACCAGCGGGGACAGGGGTTATGAGCAGTTCTTC
NA	NA	TRBJ2-3	TRBV13	CASSLIADTQYF	TGTGCCAGCAGCTTGATAGCAGATACGCAGTATTTT
few	NA	TRBJ2-7	TRBV6-5	CASSYRRGSGYEQYF	TGTGCCAGCAGTTACCGAAGGGGGAGCGGCTACGAGCAGTACTTC
NA	NA	TRBJ2-5	TRBV10-1	CASSESPLFGETQYF	TGCGCCAGCAGTGAGTCTCCGCTATTCGGGGAGACCCAGTACTTC
NA	NA	TRBJ2-5	TRBV28	CASSLAWETQYF	TGTGCCAGCAGTTTGGCCTGGGAGACCCAGTACTTC
NA	TRBD1	TRBJ1-2	TRBV5-4	CASSGNGQGGGYTF	TGTGCCAGCAGCGGTAACGGACAGGGAGGTGGCTACACCTTC
NA	TRBD2	TRBJ2-5	TRBV4-1	CASSRGLAGVETQYF	TGCGCCAGCAGCCGGGGACTAGCGGGAGTAGAGACCCAGTACTTC
NA	NA	TRBJ2-1	TRBV10-3	CAIRAGMDNEQFF	TGTGCCATCAGAGCAGGGATGGACAATGAGCAGTTCTTC
NA	TRBD2	TRBJ2-1	TRBV5-6	CASNGLAGSSYNEQFF	TGTGCCAGCAACGGGCTAGCGGGAAGCTCCTACAATGAGCAGTTCTTC
few	TRBD1	TRBJ1-2	TRBV9	CASSKGTGGNYGYTF	TGTGCCAGCAGCAAAGGGACAGGGGGTAACTATGGCTACACCTTC
NA	TRBD2	TRBJ2-3	TRBV10-1	CASSGLAGGPDTQYF	TGCGCCAGCAGTGGACTAGCGGGAGGGCCAGATACGCAGTATTTT
NA	NA	TRBJ1-2	TRBV5-1	CASSLKGPGGSNYGYTF	TGCGCCAGCAGCTTGAAGGGGCCCGGTGGCAGTAACTATGGCTACACCTTC
NA	NA	TRBJ1-4	TRBV5-1	CASSLDGGREEKLFF	TGCGCCAGCAGCTTGGATGGGGGCCGAGAAGAAAAACTGTTTTTT
NA	TRBD1	TRBJ2-7	TRBV25-1	CASSLTTGAAGHEQYF	TGTGCCAGCAGTCTAACTACAGGGGCGGCGGGCCACGAGCAGTACTTC
NA	NA	TRBJ2-5	TRBV20-1	CSASPGETQYF	TGCAGTGCTAGCCCAGGAGAGACCCAGTACTTC
NA	TRBD1	TRBJ1-2	TRBV18	CASSRGTGNYGYTF	TGTGCCAGCTCACGAGGGACAGGGAACTATGGCTACACCTTC
NA	NA	TRBJ2-2	TRBV3-1/TRBV3-2	CASSQGPPSSTGELFF	TGTGCCAGCAGCCAAGGGCCACCTTCGTCCACCGGGGAGCTGTTTTTT
NA	NA	TRBJ2-1	TRBV28	CASVRRSYNEQFF	TGTGCCAGCGTAAGGCGGAGCTACAATGAGCAGTTCTTC
NA	TRBD1	TRBJ1-2	TRBV18	CASSMGQLQNYGYTF	TGTGCCAGCTCAATGGGACAGCTTCAGAATTATGGCTACACCTTC
NA	TRBD1	TRBJ2-1	TRBV4-1	CASSQTGAAGDEQFF	TGCGCCAGCAGCCAGACAGGGGCCGCCGGGGATGAGCAGTTCTTC
NA	TRBD1	TRBJ2-7	TRBV2	CASRTGQLTSYEQYF	TGTGCCAGCAGAACGGGACAGTTAACTTCCTACGAGCAGTACTTC
NA	TRBD2	TRBJ2-2	TRBV19	CASSIGRLTSGGTGELFF	TGTGCCAGTAGTATAGGTAGACTGACTAGCGGGGGCACCGGGGAGCTGTTTTTT
NA	TRBD1	TRBJ2-5	TRBV10-3	CAISESGTGSETQYF	TGTGCCATCAGTGAGTCTGGGACAGGGTCAGAGACCCAGTACTTC